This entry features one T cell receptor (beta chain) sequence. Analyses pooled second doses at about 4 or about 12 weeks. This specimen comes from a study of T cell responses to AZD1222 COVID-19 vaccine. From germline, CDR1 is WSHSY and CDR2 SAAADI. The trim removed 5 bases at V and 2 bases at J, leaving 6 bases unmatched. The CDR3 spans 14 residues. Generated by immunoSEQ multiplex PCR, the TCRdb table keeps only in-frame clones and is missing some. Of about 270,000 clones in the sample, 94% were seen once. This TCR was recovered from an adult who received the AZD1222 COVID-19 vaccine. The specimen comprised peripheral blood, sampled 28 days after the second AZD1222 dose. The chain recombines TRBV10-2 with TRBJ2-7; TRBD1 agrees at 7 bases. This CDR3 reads CASSWEGGPYEQYF. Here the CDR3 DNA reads TGCGCCAGCAGTTGGGAAGGGGGCCCCTACGAGCAGTACTTC.